Presented here are 27 T cell receptor beta chains from one specimen sequenced in a study of blood T cells in healthy people across ages. Combining a sample-barcoded 5' primer with a J-beta primer mix, a second PCR ran for roughly 7 to 12 cycles. TCRdb re-called the 5' RACE reads with MiXCR, one entry per CDR3 protein. The sample contains 850,000 to 950,000 distinct CDR3 sequences, 25% to 35% of which appear only once. The sample was blood. These TCRs come from a woman of 80 years or more in good health.

V and J are TRBV5-1 and TRBJ2-3, with 8 nucleotides matching TRBD1. Germline lookup yields CDR1 SGHRS and CDR2 YFSETQ. Unmatched junction bases numbered 11, after V lost 7 bases and J lost 1 base. The CDR3 is 16 amino acids. The CDR3 sequence: CASVEQGALGTDTQYF. CDR3 nucleotides: TGCGCCAGCGTCGAGCAGGGGGCTTTAGGCACAGATACGCAGTATTTT. The complete variable domain, with remaining parts taken from reference TRBV5-1 and TRBJ2-3, reads KAGVTQTPRYLIKTRGQQVTLSCSPISGHRSVSWYQQTPGQGLQFLFEYFSETQRNKGNFPGRFSGRQFSNSRSEMNVSTLELGDSALYLCASVEQGALGTDTQYFGPGTRLTVL.

The rearrangement joins TRBV9 to TRBJ1-2; perhaps TRBD1 as D (5 bases). The V gene's germline CDR1 is SGDLS and CDR2 YYNGEE. The ends were cut back, 4 bases at V and 8 bases at J, with 21 bases in the middle. This CDR3 is built from 15 residues. The CDR3 nucleotides are TGTGCCAGCAGCCCATCCTTAGGGGAAGTAGAAGGCTACACCTTC. Its protein product is CASSPSLGEVEGYTF.

As for this clonotype: With a much larger clone just one base away, this may be a read error. The rearrangement joins TRBV5-5 to TRBJ2-5, with 8 bases matching TRBD2. Losses at the gene ends were 0 bases for V and 4 bases for J; bases not matched to a gene: 5. CDR1 is SGHKS, CDR2 YYEKEE, per germline (reference sequence). The CDR3 length is 15 residues. CDR3 sequence (DNA): TGTGCCAGCAGCTTGGGACGGACTAGCCTAGAGACCCAGTACTTC. Its protein product is CASSLGRTSLETQYF.

This clonotype has just one count. The V call is TRBV19, the J call TRBJ1-2, with 7 bases fitting TRBD1. CDR3 length: 12 residues. V shed 9 bases and J 8 bases; nucleotides not matched to a gene: 9. Germline-derived CDR1 and CDR2 are LNHDA and SQIVND (reference sequence). The CDR3 nucleotides are TGTGCCAGCAACACAGGGGCTGGAGGCTACACCTTC. This codes for CASNTGAGGYTF.

In its sample, this clonotype was seen a few times. This chain links TRBV6-6 with TRBJ1-5, with a weak D call TRBD1 (5 bases). V gave up 7 bases and J gave up 0 bases, with 7 bases separating them. This CDR3 is built from 13 residues. The V gene's germline CDR1 is MNHNY and CDR2 SVGAGI (reference sequence). The CDR3 nucleotides read TGTGCCAGCAAAGGGGTTAGCAATCAGCCCCAGCATTTT. Amino acids: CASKGVSNQPQHF.

This clonotype has ten or more counts. V usage is TRBV2 and J usage is TRBJ2-7, with D possibly being TRBD1 (5 bases). Germline lookup yields CDR1 SNHLY and CDR2 FYNNEI. V shed 3 bases and J shed 2 bases, with 14 bases lying between them. CDR3 size: 15 residues. For the CDR3, the DNA is TGTGCCAGCAGTGATCGCAGGGTGGCCCCCTACGAGCAGTACTTC. It specifies CASSDRRVAPYEQYF.

Many counts were recorded for this clonotype. The chain joins TRBV29-1 to TRBJ2-2; D call uncertain. The CDR3 runs to 11 residues. Trimming pared 4 bases from V and 3 bases from J, leaving 3 bases between. The germline CDR1 and CDR2 sequences are SQVTM and ANQGSEA. The CDR3 DNA follows: TGCAGCGTTGGGGACACCGGGGAGCTGTTTTTT. Translated, it gives CSVGDTGELFF.

With respect to this clonotype: This may be a read error: a much more frequent sequence differs by one nucleotide. This chain connects TRBV10-3 to TRBJ2-1; 7 bases are a match to TRBD1. V dropped 3 bases and J dropped 2; count of bases not matched to a gene: 7. Germline CDR1 reads ENHRY; CDR2 reads SYGVKD. This CDR3 is 16 amino acids long. The CDR3 sequence is CAISESGGQTYNEQFF. In nucleotides, the CDR3 is TGTGCCATCAGTGAATCAGGGGGACAGACCTACAATGAGCAGTTCTTC.

Notes on this clonotype: A read error may explain this, as a much larger clone is one base away. V usage is TRBV20-1 and J usage is TRBJ2-1, with D hard to call. The J call is doubtful: the DNA matches TRBJ2-7 better. This CDR3 has 16 amino acids. CDR1 is DFQATT and CDR2 is SNEGSKA in the germline V gene (reference sequence). This chain's CDR3 is CSANPRRTSSYNEQYF. The CDR3 nucleotides are TGCAGTGCTAACCCACGGCGGACCAGCTCCTACAATGAGCAGTACTTC.

In its sample, this clonotype was seen many times. The J gene is TRBJ2-5, the V gene TRBV12-3 or TRBV12-4; 9 bases fit TRBD1. Germline trimming cut 3 bases from V and 2 bases from J; bases unmatched to any gene: 7. The length of the CDR3 is 16 residues. The CDR3 DNA is TGTGCCAGCAGTTTGGGATCGACAGGGGGGCAAGAGACCCAGTACTTC. This sequence encodes CASSLGSTGGQETQYF.

The CDR3 sequence: CASSEILVGGVTDTQYF. The CDR3 DNA follows: TGTGCCAGCAGCGAGATTCTAGTGGGAGGAGTAACAGATACGCAGTATTTT. V is TRBV12-3 or TRBV12-4 and J is TRBJ2-3, with TRBD2 as a possible D gene (6 bases). V was cut by 6 bases and J by 3 bases, with 22 bases left in between. CDR3 length: 17 residues.

There are a few counts of this clonotype. J is TRBJ2-3 and V is TRBV12-3 or TRBV12-4, with D possibly TRBD2 on 6 matching bases. This CDR3 spans 15 amino acids. Trimming removed 5 bases from V and 0 bases from J, with 12 bases in between. The CDR3 loop is CASSAGRGSTDTQYF. The CDR3 nucleotides are TGTGCCAGCAGTGCCGGGAGAGGGAGCACAGATACGCAGTATTTT.

This clonotype was picked up many times. The chain is built from TRBV10-2 and TRBJ2-5; 7 bases are a match to TRBD2. Trimming removed 2 bases from V and 5 bases from J; junction bases left unmatched: 14. The CDR3 spans 17 residues. The V gene's germline CDR1 is WSHSY and CDR2 SAAADI. The CDR3: CASSETHWGGSPETQYF. Here the CDR3 DNA reads TGCGCCAGCAGTGAGACCCATTGGGGGGGGTCCCCGGAGACCCAGTACTTC.

V gene TRBV3-1 combines with J gene TRBJ1-5; D is unclear. The germline gives CDR1 LGHDT, CDR2 YNNKEL (reference sequence). The CDR3 length is 12 residues. Trimming removed 1 base from V and 9 bases from J, with 7 bases in between. CDR3 coding DNA: TGTGCCAGCAGCCAAGTAATATTGCCCCAGCATTTT. It codes for CASSQVILPQHF.

This clonotype came up many times. The chain couples TRBV28 to TRBJ1-2, with a possible D match to TRBD1 (5 bases). CDR1 and CDR2 (germline): MDHEN, SYDVKM. This CDR3 region has 14 residues. Trimming removed 6 bases from V and 3 bases from J, with 14 bases in between. CDR3 loop: CASRVGHGYYGYTF. CDR3 coding DNA: TGTGCCAGCAGGGTAGGACATGGGTACTATGGCTACACCTTC.

The CDR3 spells CASSSAQGNTEAFF. CDR3 coding DNA: TGCGCCAGCAGCTCGGCACAGGGGAACACTGAAGCTTTCTTT. This chain uses TRBV5-1 with TRBJ1-1; possible D gene TRBD1, 6 bases. The V end lost 3 bases, the J end lost 1 base, and 10 bases lay between the germline ends. The CDR3 has 14 amino acids. Germline CDR1 reads SGHRS; CDR2 reads YFSETQ.

This clonotype was seen more than once but under ten times. This rearrangement joins TRBV5-1 to TRBJ1-2; D is perhaps TRBD1 (5 bases). Germline V gives CDR1 SGHRS, CDR2 YFSETQ. The CDR3 is 13 amino acids. Trimming removed 4 bases from V and 8 bases from J, with 15 bases in between. The chain's CDR3 is CASSNGDSPGYTF. The CDR3 DNA sequence: TGCGCCAGCAGCAACGGTGACAGTCCCGGCTACACCTTC. The variable domain in full, with the rest retrieved from reference TRBV5-1 and TRBJ1-2, is KAGVTQTPRYLIKTRGQQVTLSCSPISGHRSVSWYQQTPGQGLQFLFEYFSETQRNKGNFPGRFSGRQFSNSRSEMNVSTLELGDSALYLCASSNGDSPGYTFGSGTRLTVV.

In its sample, this clonotype was seen many times. CDR3 amino acids: CASSYGQGISTDTQYF. The CDR3 DNA reads TGTGCCAGCAGTTACGGGCAGGGGATCTCCACAGATACGCAGTATTTT. The chain joins TRBV6-2 or TRBV6-3 to TRBJ2-3, with D maybe TRBD1 (6 bases). Germline V gene sequence: CDR1 MNHEY, CDR2 SVGEGT. CDR3 length equals 16 residues. Trimming removed 2 bases from V and 2 bases from J, with 14 bases in between.

This clonotype was detected only a few times. This may be a read error: a much more frequent sequence differs by one nucleotide. This chain links TRBV20-1 with TRBJ2-5, with D maybe TRBD2 (6 bases). Trimming took 1 base from V and 11 from J, leaving 23 bases between them. Germline assignment: CDR1 DFQATT and CDR2 SNEGSKA (reference sequence). The CDR3 runs to 15 residues. CDR3 amino acids: CSARGTSGLSYGQYF. Here the CDR3 DNA reads TGCAGTGCTAGAGGAACCAGCGGGCTATCCTACGGGCAGTACTTC.

About this clonotype itself: This may be a read error, as it is one base from a much larger clone. This sequence joins TRBV7-9 and TRBJ1-2; 8 bases are shared with TRBD1. Looked up from germline, CDR1 is SEHNR and CDR2 is FQNEAQ (reference sequence). The CDR3 runs to 16 residues. Germline trimming cut 5 bases from V and 7 bases from J; bases unmatched to any gene: 15. CDR3 residues: CASSHLRGTGESGYTF. In DNA, the CDR3 is TGTGCCAGCAGCCACTTGAGGGGGACAGGAGAATCTGGCTACACCTTC.

Details on this clonotype: This may come from a read error, since a much larger clone is one base off. The gene calls are TRBV2 and TRBJ2-6; D unclear. Trimming removed 2 bases at V and 2 bases at J, with 7 bases between. CDR1 SNHLY and CDR2 FYNNEI come from the germline V gene. The CDR3 loop spans 15 amino acids. CDR3 coding DNA: TGTGCCAGCAGTGAAAATCCGGCTGGGGCCAACGTCCTGACTTTC. Translated: CASSENPAGANVLTF.

The table lists this clonotype with many counts. This chain links TRBV7-6 with TRBJ2-5; the D gene is possibly TRBD1 (6 bases). Deletions cut 8 bases from V and 5 bases from J, with 15 bases between. Germline CDR1 reads SGHVS; CDR2 reads FNYEAQ. This CDR3 contains 13 residues. The CDR3 sequence: CASSRTQGETQYF. The CDR3 DNA is TGTGCCAGCTCCCGGACCCAGGGGGAGACCCAGTACTTC.

The chain is built from TRBV12-3 or TRBV12-4 and TRBJ1-2; D unclear. The length of the CDR3 is 13 residues. Trimming pared 1 base from V and 8 bases from J, leaving 11 bases between. CDR3 in DNA: TGTGCCAGCAGTTTAGTAGTCAGGCAAGGCTACACCTTC. Translating gives CASSLVVRQGYTF.

In its sample, this clonotype was seen many times. The chain is built from TRBV28 and TRBJ2-5; D is ambiguous. The CDR3 spans 14 residues. Germline CDR1 reads MDHEN; CDR2 reads SYDVKM. Trimming left V 5 bases short and J 5 bases short, with 15 bases between. CDR3 in amino acids: CASSRPGVGETQYF. The CDR3 coding sequence is TGTGCCAGCAGTCGTCCTGGGGTGGGGGAGACCCAGTACTTC.

This clonotype was observed at least ten times. The rearrangement joins TRBV6-2 or TRBV6-3 to TRBJ2-1, with TRBD2 matching 9 bases. V lost 2 bases, J lost 9 bases, and 8 bases stayed unmatched. CDR1 and CDR2 (germline): MNHEY, SVGEGT. There are 15 residues in the CDR3. DNA for the CDR3: TGTGCCAGCAGTTACCAGGGCGGGGGGGCCACTGAGCAGTTCTTC. It translates to CASSYQGGGATEQFF.

This clonotype has a count of ten or more. The rearrangement uses TRBV6-5 and TRBJ2-4; D is perhaps TRBD1 (6 bases). Germline V lookup: CDR1 MNHEY, CDR2 SVGAGI. The CDR3 is made up of 16 amino acids. V was clipped by 0 bases and J by 0 bases, with 9 bases between them. This chain's CDR3 is CASSYSTGLAKNIQYF. CDR3 nucleotides: TGTGCCAGCAGTTACTCGACAGGACTAGCCAAAAACATTCAGTACTTC.

This clonotype was recorded a few times. A single base separates this from a much larger clone, so it may be a read error. The genes are TRBV20-1 and TRBJ2-7; D not certain. The V end was cut by 0 bases, the J end by 3 bases, with 15 bases between. The CDR3 totals 15 residues. The germline V gene encodes CDR1 DFQATT and CDR2 SNEGSKA (reference sequence). This CDR3 is CSARDQPSRRYEQYF. For the CDR3, the DNA is TGCAGTGCTAGAGATCAGCCTTCCCGACGCTACGAGCAGTACTTC.